These 28 T cell receptor beta chains came from one sample sequenced in a study of CD8 T cells in Susac syndrome. The RNA input was about 0.5 to 1 ug, and it was reverse transcribed with random hexamers. One entry per CDR3 protein, called by TCRdb with MiXCR from the immunoSEQ multiplex PCR reads. The sample yields roughly 200,000 distinct CDR3 sequences, 85% to 95% seen once. The specimen sequenced was CD8+ T cells from PBMCs. All receptors come from a human donor with multiple sclerosis.

The CDR3 sequence is CAWTGGNYGYTF. The DNA for the CDR3 is TGTGCCTGGACCGGGGGAAACTATGGCTACACCTTC. This sequence joins TRBV30 and TRBJ1-2; D possibly corresponds to TRBD1 (5 bases). Germline assignment: CDR1 GTSNPN and CDR2 SVGIG (reference sequence). This CDR3 region has 12 residues. V was clipped by 4 bases and J by 2 bases, with 8 bases between them. Complete variable domain (other parts from reference TRBV30 and TRBJ1-2): SQTIHQWPATLVQPVGSPLSLECTVEGTSNPNLYWYRQAAGRGLQLLFYSVGIGQISSEVPQNLSASRPQDRQFILSSKKLLLSDSGFYLCAWTGGNYGYTFGSGTRLTVV.

The V gene is TRBV10-1, the J gene TRBJ2-5, with D unresolved. CDR3 size: 13 residues. The V and J ends lost 4 bases and 3 bases respectively, with 9 bases between them. The germline V gene has CDR1 WNHNN and CDR2 SYGVQD (reference sequence). CDR3 in amino acids: CASSGFGKETQYF. DNA for the CDR3: TGCGCCAGCAGTGGGTTTGGAAAAGAGACCCAGTACTTC.

The chain uses TRBV19 and TRBJ2-7, with D perhaps TRBD1 (6 bases). CDR3 length: 12 residues. Germline CDR1 and CDR2: LNHDA and SQIVND (reference sequence). With 6 bases removed from V and 3 bases from J, the gap between germline ends came to 9 bases. This chain's CDR3 is CASRDRSYEQYF. CDR3 sequence (DNA): TGTGCCAGTAGGGACAGAAGCTACGAGCAGTACTTC.

This chain connects TRBV14 to TRBJ2-7; 7 bases align to TRBD1. The germline V gene has CDR1 SGHDN and CDR2 FVKESK. The ends lost 1 base at V and 2 bases at J; junction bases unmatched: 5. The CDR3 totals 15 residues. The CDR3 DNA reads TGTGCCAGCAGCCAAGCGACAGGGTCCCCCTACGAGCAGTACTTC. This sequence encodes CASSQATGSPYEQYF.

The chain links TRBV3-1 to TRBJ1-2; 7 nucleotides line up with TRBD1. CDR3 length: 15 residues. After removal of 0 bases from V and 6 bases from J, the junction contained 7 bases not matched to a gene. The germline V gene encodes CDR1 LGHDT and CDR2 YNNKEL (reference sequence). CDR3: CASSQDGTVPNGYTF. CDR3 nucleotide sequence: TGTGCCAGCAGCCAAGATGGGACAGTTCCGAATGGCTACACCTTC.

This chain uses TRBV7-8 with TRBJ1-5; 7 nucleotides align to TRBD1. This CDR3 is 15 amino acids long. Germline lookup yields CDR1 SGHVS and CDR2 FQNEAQ. Losses at the gene ends were 9 bases for V and 1 base for J; bases not matched to a gene: 9. The CDR3 loop is CASGQGVGSNQPQHF. CDR3 DNA: TGTGCCAGTGGCCAGGGGGTGGGGAGCAATCAGCCCCAGCATTTT.

CDR3 bases: TGTGCCAGCAGCTCACGGGACGTCTATGGCTACACCTTC. Its protein product is CASSSRDVYGYTF. The chain employs TRBV9 and TRBJ1-2, with D maybe TRBD1 (5 bases). The length of the CDR3 is 13 residues. Deletions cut 4 bases from V and 4 bases from J, with 11 bases between. Per the germline V gene, CDR1 is SGDLS and CDR2 is YYNGEE.

V usage is TRBV28 and J usage is TRBJ1-2; 8 nucleotides agree with TRBD1. J lost 4 bases, V lost 4 bases, and 2 bases had no gene match. The germline CDR1 and CDR2 sequences are MDHEN and SYDVKM. The CDR3 extends over 13 amino acids. This CDR3 reads CASSSDRAYGYTF. The CDR3 DNA is TGTGCCAGCAGTTCGGACAGGGCCTATGGCTACACCTTC.

The chain recombines TRBV2 with TRBJ2-7; 8 positions match TRBD1. CDR1 SNHLY and CDR2 FYNNEI come from the germline V gene. The CDR3 loop spans 13 amino acids. V lost 4 bases, J lost 7 bases, and 6 bases stayed unmatched. The CDR3 bases are TGTGCCAGCAGTGGTGGACAGGGAAATGAGCAGTACTTC. Its translation: CASSGGQGNEQYF.

The V gene is TRBV12-3 or TRBV12-4, the J gene TRBJ2-1, with D tentatively TRBD1 (5 bases). The length of the CDR3 is 14 residues. Trimming removed 5 bases from V and 3 bases from J, with 11 bases in between. CDR3 loop: CASSPETVYNEQFF. Written as DNA, the CDR3 is TGTGCCAGCAGTCCGGAGACAGTCTACAATGAGCAGTTCTTC.

The rearrangement joins TRBV4-1 to TRBJ2-1, with 14 nucleotides matching TRBD2. The CDR3 has 14 residues. Germline CDR1 MGHRA, CDR2 YSYEKL. V gave up 8 bases and J gave up 10 bases; unmatched junction bases: 7. DNA for the CDR3: TGCGCCAGCTCCTCGGGACTAGCGGGAGACGAGCAGTTCTTC. This encodes CASSSGLAGDEQFF.

This chain connects TRBV27 to TRBJ1-4; D is uncertain. V was shortened by 5 bases and J by 8 bases, with 6 bases between the two germline ends. Germline V CDR1 and CDR2: MNHEY, SMNVEV (reference sequence). This CDR3 is built from 11 residues. CDR3 loop: CASSPLEKLFF. The CDR3 bases are TGTGCCAGCAGTCCATTGGAAAAACTGTTTTTT.

J is TRBJ2-7 and V is TRBV9; D is possibly TRBD1 (6 bases). V lost 3 bases to trimming and J lost 2 bases, with 15 bases between them. Germline loops: CDR1 SGDLS, CDR2 YYNGEE. The CDR3 is made up of 15 amino acids. Here the CDR3 reads CASSAAGTHAYEQYF. CDR3 sequence (DNA): TGTGCCAGCAGCGCTGCCGGGACACACGCCTACGAGCAGTACTTC.

The rearrangement uses TRBV30 and TRBJ1-1, with 7 bases fitting TRBD1. This CDR3 region has 12 residues. Per germline, CDR1 GTSNPN and CDR2 SVGIG (reference sequence). The V gene end was trimmed by 0 bases and the J gene end by 8 bases; junction bases not matched to a gene: 3. CDR3 sequence (DNA): TGTGCCTGGAGTGTAGGGACAGACGAAGCTTTCTTT. Translated: CAWSVGTDEAFF.

In DNA form, the CDR3 reads TGTGCCAGCAGTGTGACGGGGGTAGCGGTCCAAGAGACCCAGTACTTC. Amino acids: CASSVTGVAVQETQYF. The chain links TRBV2 to TRBJ2-5, with D possibly matching TRBD2 (6 bases). Trimming took 4 bases from V and 1 from J, leaving 16 bases between them. The CDR3 covers 16 residues. Germline CDR1 is SNHLY and CDR2 is FYNNEI.

The chain combines TRBV27 with TRBJ2-7, with 11 bases fitting TRBD2. Trimming took 1 base from V and 6 from J; bases not matched to a gene: 5. The CDR3 covers 15 residues. CDR1 and CDR2 from the germline V gene are MNHEY and SMNVEV (reference sequence). CDR3 DNA sequence: TGTGCCAGCAGTTTATTCCCGGGACTAGCGGCCGAGCAGTACTTC. This codes for CASSLFPGLAAEQYF.

This chain joins TRBV27 and TRBJ2-1; D gene unclear. V was cut by 5 bases and J by 6 bases, with 11 bases left in between. CDR3 length: 13 residues. CDR1 is MNHEY, CDR2 SMNVEV, per germline (reference sequence). CDR3 DNA sequence: TGTGCCAGCAGTCCAAGGGCCCTCAATGAGCAGTTCTTC. The encoded protein is CASSPRALNEQFF.

The CDR3 sequence: CASSSIQSLARTDTQYF. As DNA, the CDR3 is TGTGCCAGCAGCTCCATCCAAAGTTTAGCCCGCACAGATACGCAGTATTTT. V is TRBV3-1 and J is TRBJ2-3, with D unclear. The CDR3 loop spans 17 amino acids. Looked up from germline, CDR1 is LGHDT and CDR2 is YNNKEL (reference sequence). V lost 5 bases to trimming and J lost 1 base, with 19 bases between them.

The CDR3 DNA reads TGTGCCAGCACCGCATACAATGAGCAGTTCTTC. Translation: CASTAYNEQFF. The chain is built from TRBV28 and TRBJ2-1, with no clear D. This CDR3 is built from 11 residues. Germline V gene data show CDR1 as MDHEN and CDR2 as SYDVKM. With 7 bases removed from V and 4 bases from J, the gap between germline ends came to 5 bases.

V is TRBV10-3 and J is TRBJ2-7; tentative D call: TRBD1 (7 bases). Trimming cost V 0 bases and J 3 bases, with 18 bases left between them. The CDR3 has 17 amino acids. Germline V lookup: CDR1 ENHRY, CDR2 SYGVKD. The CDR3 DNA follows: TGTGCCATCAGTGAGTCCCACCAGGGGGGAAACGGCTACGAGCAGTACTTC. Its translation: CAISESHQGGNGYEQYF.

The chain links TRBV28 to TRBJ2-5; 8 nucleotides match TRBD2. The CDR3 is 15 amino acids. V lost 5 bases and J lost 0; bases outside the gene matches: 5. Germline loops: CDR1 MDHEN, CDR2 SYDVKM. CDR3 residues: CASSELAEYQETQYF. In DNA form, the CDR3 reads TGTGCCAGCAGTGAACTAGCGGAGTACCAAGAGACCCAGTACTTC.

V usage is TRBV27 and J usage is TRBJ2-5; tentatively, D is TRBD2 (6 bases). V gave up 4 bases and J gave up 3 bases, with 15 bases separating them. Per germline, CDR1 MNHEY and CDR2 SMNVEV (reference sequence). The CDR3 covers 15 residues. CDR3 in amino acids: CASSSELAPKETQYF. The CDR3 DNA follows: TGTGCCAGCAGTTCAGAACTAGCTCCTAAAGAGACCCAGTACTTC.

The V call is TRBV4-1, the J call TRBJ2-7; D call uncertain. V was shortened by 4 bases and J by 0 bases, with 13 bases between the two germline ends. The CDR3 is 15 residues long. The germline V gene encodes CDR1 MGHRA and CDR2 YSYEKL. CDR3 in DNA: TGCGCCAGCAGCCCGTGGGCGGATAGCTCCTACGAGCAGTACTTC. It encodes CASSPWADSSYEQYF.

This chain uses TRBV9 with TRBJ1-3; D may be TRBD1 (6 bases). V was cut by 4 bases and J by 4 bases, with 15 bases left in between. The CDR3 totals 15 residues. The germline gives CDR1 SGDLS, CDR2 YYNGEE. CDR3 loop: CASSPTGTLGNTIYF. DNA of the CDR3: TGTGCCAGCAGCCCGACAGGAACCCTCGGAAACACCATATATTTT.

The rearrangement joins TRBV7-6 to TRBJ1-5; D is perhaps TRBD1 (5 bases). V was pared by 2 bases and J by 3 bases, with 11 bases between. This CDR3 is built from 15 residues. Germline V lookup: CDR1 SGHVS, CDR2 FNYEAQ. The CDR3 DNA reads TGTGCCAGCAGCTTAACTGAGGGGTTCAATCAGCCCCAGCATTTT. Translation: CASSLTEGFNQPQHF.

As DNA, the CDR3 is TGTGCCAGCAGGACTAGCGGGATCACCGGGGAGCTGTTTTTT. Amino acid sequence: CASRTSGITGELFF. The chain joins TRBV21-1 to TRBJ2-2; the table names TRBD2, a call not compared with the DNA. TRBV21-1 has pseudogene status. This CDR3 has 14 residues.

The gene calls are TRBV7-2 and TRBJ2-1; D is undetermined. The CDR3 sequence is 13 residues long. CDR1 and CDR2 from the germline V gene are SGHTA and FQGNSA. V lost 7 bases and J 0 bases, leaving 7 bases between the germline ends. CDR3 sequence: CASIGNSYNEQFF. The CDR3 nucleotides read TGTGCCAGCATTGGTAACTCCTACAATGAGCAGTTCTTC.

V and J are TRBV7-9 and TRBJ2-7; D might be TRBD2 (6 bases). Germline assignment: CDR1 SEHNR and CDR2 FQNEAQ (reference sequence). V was clipped by 4 bases and J by 2 bases, with 12 bases between them. There are 14 residues in the CDR3. CDR3 nucleotide sequence: TGTGCCAGCAGCTCGCGGGAAACACCCTACGAGCAGTACTTC. Amino acid sequence: CASSSRETPYEQYF. The full variable domain, completed using reference TRBV7-9 and TRBJ2-7, is DTGVSQNPRHKITKRGQNVTFRCDPISEHNRLYWYRQTLGQGPEFLTYFQNEAQLEKSRLLSDRFSAERPKGSFSTLEIQRTEQGDSAMYLCASSSRETPYEQYFGPGTRLTVT.